This TCR beta chain originates from a study of blood T cell repertoires in COVID-19. For the study at large: Samples of COVID-19 (acute and convalescent) were obtained from the United States, Italy and Spain. Sources were T cells, B-cell-depleted T cells, or PBMCs; the material itself was cDNA or gDNA.

The CDR3 contains 15 residues. Germline V CDR1 and CDR2: SGHTA, FQGTGA. The V gene lost 3 bases and the J gene lost 0 bases, with 10 bases spanning the gap. As handled by the study authors: Estimated nucleated cell counts came from reference gene primer amplification. The protocol was immunoSEQ multiplex PCR, while the TCRdb copy is restricted to in-frame clones and leaves out a portion. V, J and clone size are taken as reported in that table, and D and trimming were inferred from the DNA itself. The sample yields 65,000 to 85,000 clones, 79% seen once. The chain couples TRBV7-3 to TRBJ2-3; D is perhaps TRBD2 (6 bases). The sequence derives from a woman older than 75 with active or convalescent COVID-19. Sequenced input: peripheral blood. The CDR3 sequence is CASSLGGMSTDTQYF. The DNA of the CDR3 is TGTGCCAGCAGCTTGGGCGGGATGAGCACAGATACGCAGTATTTT.